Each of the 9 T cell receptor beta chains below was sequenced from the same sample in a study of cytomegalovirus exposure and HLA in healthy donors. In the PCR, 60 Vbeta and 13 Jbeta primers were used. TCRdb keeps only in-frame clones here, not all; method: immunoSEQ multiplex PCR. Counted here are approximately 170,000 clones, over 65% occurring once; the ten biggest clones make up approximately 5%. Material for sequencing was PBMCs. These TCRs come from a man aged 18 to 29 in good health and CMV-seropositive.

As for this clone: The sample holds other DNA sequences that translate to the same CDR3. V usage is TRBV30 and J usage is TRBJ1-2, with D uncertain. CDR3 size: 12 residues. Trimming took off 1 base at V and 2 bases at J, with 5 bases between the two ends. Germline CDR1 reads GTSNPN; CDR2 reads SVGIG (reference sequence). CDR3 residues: CAWSGRNYGYTF. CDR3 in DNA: TGTGCCTGGAGTGGGAGGAACTATGGCTACACCTTC. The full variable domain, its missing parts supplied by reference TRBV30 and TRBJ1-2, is SQTIHQWPATLVQPVGSPLSLECTVEGTSNPNLYWYRQAAGRGLQLLFYSVGIGQISSEVPQNLSASRPQDRQFILSSKKLLLSDSGFYLCAWSGRNYGYTFGSGTRLTVV.

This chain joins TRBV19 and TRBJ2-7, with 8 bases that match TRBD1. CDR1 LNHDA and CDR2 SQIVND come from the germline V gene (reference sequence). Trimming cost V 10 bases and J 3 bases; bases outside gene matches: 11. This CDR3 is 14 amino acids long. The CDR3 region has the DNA TGTGCCAACACTCGGGACAGGACATTCTACGAGCAGTACGTC. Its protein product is CANTRDRTFYEQYV.

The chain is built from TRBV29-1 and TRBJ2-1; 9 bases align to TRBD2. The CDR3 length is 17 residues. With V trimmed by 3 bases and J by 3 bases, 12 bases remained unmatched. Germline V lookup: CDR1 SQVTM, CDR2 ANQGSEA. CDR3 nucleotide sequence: TGCAGCGTTGATCCTCTGGCGGGAGGGCCGAGCTACAATGAGCAGTTCTTC. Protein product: CSVDPLAGGPSYNEQFF.

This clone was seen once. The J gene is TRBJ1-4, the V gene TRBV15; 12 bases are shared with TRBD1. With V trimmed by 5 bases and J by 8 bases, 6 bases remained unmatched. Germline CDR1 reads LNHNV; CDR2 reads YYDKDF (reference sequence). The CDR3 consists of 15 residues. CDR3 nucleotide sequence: TGTGCCACCAGCTGGGACAGGGGGCGAGGAGAAAAACTGTTTTTT. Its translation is CATSWDRGRGEKLFF.

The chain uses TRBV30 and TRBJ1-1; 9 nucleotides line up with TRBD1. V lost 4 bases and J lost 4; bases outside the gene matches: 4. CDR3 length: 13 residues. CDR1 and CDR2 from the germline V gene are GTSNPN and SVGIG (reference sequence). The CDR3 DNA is TGTGCCTGGATTACAGGGGGCGTCACTGAAGCTTTCTTT. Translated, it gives CAWITGGVTEAFF. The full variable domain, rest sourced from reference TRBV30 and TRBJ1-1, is SQTIHQWPATLVQPVGSPLSLECTVEGTSNPNLYWYRQAAGRGLQLLFYSVGIGQISSEVPQNLSASRPQDRQFILSSKKLLLSDSGFYLCAWITGGVTEAFFGQGTRLTVV.

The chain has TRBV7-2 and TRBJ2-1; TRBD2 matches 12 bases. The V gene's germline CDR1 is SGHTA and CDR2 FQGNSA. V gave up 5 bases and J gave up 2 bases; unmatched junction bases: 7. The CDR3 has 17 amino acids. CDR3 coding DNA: TGTGCCAGCAGCCTCTCTAGCGGGAGGGGGCCCTACAATGAGCAGTTCTTC. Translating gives CASSLSSGRGPYNEQFF. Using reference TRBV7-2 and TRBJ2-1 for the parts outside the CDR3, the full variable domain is GAGVSQSPSNKVTEKGKDVELRCDPISGHTALYWYRQSLGQGLEFLIYFQGNSAPDKSGLPSDRFSAERTGGSVSTLTIQRTQQEDSAVYLCASSLSSGRGPYNEQFFGPGTRLTVL.

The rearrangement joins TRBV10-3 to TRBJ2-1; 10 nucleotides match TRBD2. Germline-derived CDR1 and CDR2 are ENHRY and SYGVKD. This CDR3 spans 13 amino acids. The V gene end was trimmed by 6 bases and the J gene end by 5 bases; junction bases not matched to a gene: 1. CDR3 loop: CAISLAGDNEQFF. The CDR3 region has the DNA TGTGCCATCAGCCTAGCGGGGGACAATGAGCAGTTCTTC.

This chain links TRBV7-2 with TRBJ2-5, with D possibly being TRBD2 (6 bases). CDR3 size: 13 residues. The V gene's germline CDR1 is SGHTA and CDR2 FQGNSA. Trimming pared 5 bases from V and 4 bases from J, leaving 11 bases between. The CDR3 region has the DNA TGTGCCAGCAGCCCAGTGGGGGGAGAGACCCAGTACTTC. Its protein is CASSPVGGETQYF.

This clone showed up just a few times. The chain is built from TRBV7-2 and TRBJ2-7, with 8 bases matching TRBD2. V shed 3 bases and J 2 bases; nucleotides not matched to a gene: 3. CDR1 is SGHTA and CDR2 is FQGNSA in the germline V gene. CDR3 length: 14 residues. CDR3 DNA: TGTGCCAGCAGCTTCCCGGGACTAGCCTACGAGCAGTACGTC. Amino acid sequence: CASSFPGLAYEQYV.